The 2 T cell receptor beta chains presented below share a single source sample, sequenced in a study of long-term antiretroviral therapy in people with HIV. At survey level, the immunoSEQ assay was run in its v3.0 version. Measured with immunoSEQ multiplex PCR; TCRdb has only the in-frame clones, and not every one. Seen here are tens of thousands of clones, 94% observed once, and the top ten hold around 2.7%. Sequenced material: unsorted PBMCs, taken around 7.4 years after starting antiretroviral therapy. The receptors derive from a man aged 50 to 59 with HIV.

This rearrangement joins TRBV4-3 to TRBJ1-6; 9 bases agree with TRBD1. Per the germline V gene, CDR1 is LGHNA and CDR2 is YSLEER. This CDR3 comprises 14 residues. V trimming: 4 bases; J trimming: 5 bases; junction bases outside the gene matches: 0. CDR3 sequence reads: CASSRDRDNSPLHF. CDR3 DNA: TGCGCCAGCAGCCGGGACAGGGATAATTCACCCCTCCACTTT.

This clone occurred a few times. V usage is TRBV28 and J usage is TRBJ2-3; TRBD2 agrees at 9 bases. Germline lookup yields CDR1 MDHEN and CDR2 SYDVKM. The CDR3 totals 18 residues. V lost 7 bases to trimming and J lost 3 bases; unmatched junction nucleotides: 17. The CDR3 DNA sequence: TGTGCCAGCAATACCCCAGTGGGGCTAGCGGGGTCAACAGATACGCAGTATTTT. The encoded protein is CASNTPVGLAGSTDTQYF.